This TCR beta chain emerged from a study of CXCR3-negative and CXCR3-positive naive CD8 T cells. Study context: Cumulative TRB read yield was roughly 130 million, averaging about 1.5 +/- 0.3 million per library. Whole-study results and caveats: Naive cells, whether CXCR3-negative or CXCR3-positive, had similar TRBV-TRBJ usage, while memory cells differed.

Concerning this clonotype itself: What it binds is not known.

UMI-labeled TRB cDNA libraries were prepared by 5' RACE. TCRdb reprocessed the 5' RACE reads and keeps a single row for each CDR3 protein, giving no DNA. The sample data list over 80,000 distinct CDR3 sequences. The CDR3 has 14 amino acids. CDR1 is MNHEY and CDR2 is SVGEGT in the germline V gene. V and J are TRBV6-2 or TRBV6-3 and TRBJ2-7; TCRdb names TRBD2, which stays unverified in the absence of DNA. The sample consisted of naive CXCR3- CD8+ T cells from blood. Subset described: CD45RO-CCR7+CD27+CD95- naive CD8+ T cells lacking CXCR3 (TNR3-). This receptor was taken from a human donor in good health. Some clones in this sample may be carry-over from other donors' samples. CDR3 region: CASSLLDSPPEQYF.